The source of this T cell receptor (beta chain) is a study of early T cells in non-severe SARS-CoV-2 infection. Study-level findings and limits: The matching step, a VDJdb search, favored anti-spike CD8 responses and missed private and CD4 specificities.

This clonotype was found a few times. Its target is unknown. Germline lookup yields CDR1 LGHDT and CDR2 YNNKEL (reference sequence). The CDR3 has 16 amino acids. Losses at the gene ends were 4 bases for V and 3 bases for J; bases not matched to a gene: 11. From the 5' RACE reads, TCRdb called clonotypes with MiXCR, one entry per CDR3 protein. The table has around 92,000 distinct CDR3 sequences, roughly 9.6% seen once; the top ten hold roughly 4.9%. The chain uses TRBV3-1 and TRBJ2-7; 8 nucleotides align to TRBD1. This sequence originates from an adult who was a healthcare worker with PCR-confirmed SARS-CoV-2 infection or an uninfected control (not recorded which). Specimen: whole blood. CDR3 amino acids: CASSPARTGSLYEQYF. CDR3 DNA sequence: TGTGCCAGCAGCCCCGCGAGGACAGGGTCCCTCTACGAGCAGTACTTC.